This TCR beta chain was captured by sequencing in a study of shared clonotypes between healthy human individuals. Study conclusions and caveats: The researchers took only blood, and tissue repertoires probably look different. Represented diversity (both genetic and exposure-history) was limited by the small number of donors.

This clone came up a few times. The target antigen is unknown. CDR3 length: 14 residues. Deletions cut 6 bases from V and 3 bases from J, with 14 bases between. The V gene's germline CDR1 is SNHLY and CDR2 FYNNEI. Genomic DNA (from each subset) was split evenly across several immunoSEQ plates. On ten immunoSEQ deep assay plates, unsorted PBMC DNA was sequenced. Profiled with immunoSEQ multiplex PCR; TCRdb holds only in-frame clones, not every one. Among over 400,000 clones listed, almost 80% were seen once. Sequenced material: PBMCs. The chain combines TRBV2 with TRBJ1-2; D remains unclear. This sequence originates from a woman in her thirties or forties in good health. Some clones in this sample may be carry-over from other donors' samples. CDR3 loop: CASRTHRTDYGYTF. The CDR3 bases are TGTGCCAGCAGAACTCACCGGACTGACTATGGCTACACCTTC.